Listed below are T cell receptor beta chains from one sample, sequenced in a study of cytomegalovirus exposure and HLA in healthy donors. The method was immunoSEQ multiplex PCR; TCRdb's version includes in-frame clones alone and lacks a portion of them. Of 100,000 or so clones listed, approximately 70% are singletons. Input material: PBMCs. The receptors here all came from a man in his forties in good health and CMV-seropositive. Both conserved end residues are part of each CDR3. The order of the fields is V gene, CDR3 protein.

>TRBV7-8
CASSPSGEEQFF
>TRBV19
CASSIAGPTDTQYF
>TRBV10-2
CASRRPGSSSYEQYF
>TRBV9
CASSVGNSQETQYF
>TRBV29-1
CSVTRTGSGGYTF
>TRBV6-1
CASSEGLAYEQYF
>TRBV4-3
CASSTESLAGILFF
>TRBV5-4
CASSLGGADAQYF
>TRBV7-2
CASSFSDNLYNEQFF
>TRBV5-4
CASSTGQGTGNTIYF
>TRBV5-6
CASLEIEREAQETQYF
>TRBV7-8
CASSLGSGRGNEQFF
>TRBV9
CASSVGPAGTNEQFF
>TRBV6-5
CASSRTEQETQYF
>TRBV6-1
CASLGGIADTQYF
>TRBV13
CASSNTGTSEGTDTQYF
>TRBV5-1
CASSPQGSLNTEAFF
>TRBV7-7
CASSLVGGGSETQYF
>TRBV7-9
CASNFPSGGSNTGELFF
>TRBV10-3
CAISEGLAGGYVSYEQYF
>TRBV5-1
CASSLARDRGPYNEQFF
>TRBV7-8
CASSRGAGETQYF
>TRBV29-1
CSVESPTGGNTGELFF
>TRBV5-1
CASSFQDGDGYTF
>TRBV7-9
CASSLNLGDGYTF
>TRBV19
CASSMYSDSNQPQHF
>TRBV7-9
CASSRDNWNEKLFF
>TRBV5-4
CASSDRDSYEQYF
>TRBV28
CASREADLSYNEQFF
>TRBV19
CASNSFGNTIYF
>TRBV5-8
CASSIGLAGPYNEQFF
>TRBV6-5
CASSPWVSGSYEQYF
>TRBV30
CAWELGAGQETQYF
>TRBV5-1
CASSWSGLAGGVGQFF
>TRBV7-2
CASSLDSMNTEAFF
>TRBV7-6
CASSLVERDTEAFF
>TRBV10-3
CAISDLAGEETQYF